A single T cell receptor beta chain is shown here with its context. Antigen specificity is unknown. This record comes from a study of cytomegalovirus exposure and HLA in healthy donors. Study-wide findings and caveats: Across donors, sequencing depth was assumed by presence/absence analyses to be roughly uniform. What was likely a sequencing artifact was a cluster of highly shared sequence variants.

PCR involved 60 Vbeta and 13 Jbeta primers. This table comes from immunoSEQ multiplex PCR, and its TCRdb copy is limited to in-frame clones, with some not included. The sample contains about 120,000 clones, about 70% of which appear only once. Unmatched junction bases numbered 10, after V lost 6 bases and J lost 10 bases. There are 14 residues in the CDR3. The germline V gene encodes CDR1 MNHNS and CDR2 SASEGT. The source material was PBMCs. This clonotype originated in a human donor in good health. The rearrangement links TRBV6-1 to TRBJ2-1; 9 bases map to TRBD2. Here the CDR3 reads CASRRAGGAGEQFF. Here the CDR3 DNA reads TGTGCCAGCAGGAGGGCGGGAGGGGCGGGCGAGCAGTTCTTC.